This T cell receptor beta chain was identified in a study of T cell responses to AZD1222 COVID-19 vaccine. At the level of the study: Analysis merged second doses at about 4 or about 12 weeks.

In regard to this clone: What it binds is not known.

The data were produced by immunoSEQ multiplex PCR, yet TCRdb's version contains in-frame clones alone and is incomplete. This sample has roughly 140,000 clones, with around nine tenths found just once. The CDR3 consists of 13 residues. Trimming removed 5 bases from V and 5 bases from J, with 8 bases in between. In germline, CDR1 is KGHDR, CDR2 SFDVKD. Findings and caveats of the study: Donors in the cohort were predominantly white British and more often female, and clonal diversity was possibly underestimated. Reports say nearly half of spike-specific TCRs go after unmutated variant regions. AZD1222 recipients seropositive at baseline numbered only six or seven.

The input for sequencing was peripheral blood, taken on day 0 of AZD1222 vaccination. The clonotype was recovered from an adult in good health. The chain combines TRBV24-1 with TRBJ2-2; unclear D gene. CDR3 protein: CATSGGWTGELFF. In DNA form, the CDR3 reads TGTGCCACCAGTGGGGGATGGACCGGGGAGCTGTTTTTT.